The 26 T cell receptor beta chains below were found in one sample sequenced in a study of CD8 T cells in ankylosing spondylitis. General observations from the study: A TCR beta motif of eight highly homologous variants appeared characteristic of ankylosing spondylitis blood.

MiXCR was run by TCRdb on the 5' RACE reads, yielding one entry per CDR3 protein. The repertoire includes about 460,000 distinct CDR3 sequences, 5.3% of them detected once, and 3% to 4% sits in the top ten. No antigen is known for these receptors. Sequencing was done on a sample of blood, either unsorted or a sorted T cell fraction (not recorded which). The receptors shown here come from a male donor with ankylosing spondylitis.

The sample holds many counts of this clonotype. V is TRBV20-1 and J is TRBJ2-7; D may be TRBD1 (5 bases). Trimming shortened V by 6 bases and J by 1 base, and 16 bases separated the two germline ends. The CDR3 has 14 amino acids. Germline CDR1 is DFQATT and CDR2 is SNEGSKA (reference sequence). The CDR3 reads CSAYPQGKSYEQYF. The CDR3 DNA follows: TGCAGTGCATACCCCCAGGGTAAATCCTACGAGCAGTACTTC.

This clonotype showed up many times. The rearrangement joins TRBV20-1 to TRBJ2-1; TRBD1 might be the D (6 bases). Trimming left V 5 bases short and J 0 bases short, with 14 bases between. CDR3 size: 15 residues. In germline, CDR1 is DFQATT, CDR2 SNEGSKA (reference sequence). CDR3 nucleotide sequence: TGCAGTGCTTGGACAGCCCTTTCCTCCTACAATGAGCAGTTCTTC. As protein: CSAWTALSSYNEQFF.

This clonotype has at least ten counts. This rearrangement joins TRBV6-5 to TRBJ2-2, with a weak D call TRBD1 (6 bases). In germline, CDR1 is MNHEY, CDR2 SVGAGI. CDR3 length: 15 residues. V was clipped by 4 bases and J by 3 bases, with 12 bases between them. The CDR3 coding sequence is TGTGCCAGCAGTTTTGACAGGCGGTACACCGGGGAGCTGTTTTTT. As protein: CASSFDRRYTGELFF.

This clonotype was detected ten times or more. The chain recombines TRBV29-1 with TRBJ1-1; D call uncertain. Trimming shortened V by 5 bases and J by 1 base, and 11 bases separated the two germline ends. The CDR3 extends over 13 amino acids. Germline lookup yields CDR1 SQVTM and CDR2 ANQGSEA. The CDR3 DNA sequence: TGCAGCGTTCTGGCGAGATGGAACACTGAAGCTTTCTTT. Translated, it gives CSVLARWNTEAFF. Drawing the rest from reference TRBV29-1 and TRBJ1-1, the complete variable domain is SAVISQKPSRDICQRGTSLTIQCQVDSQVTMMFWYRQQPGQSLTLIATANQGSEATYESGFVIDKFPISRPNLTFSTLTVSNMSPEDSSIYLCSVLARWNTEAFFGQGTRLTVV.

This clonotype was counted many times. The chain couples TRBV4-3 to TRBJ1-4; D call uncertain. Between the trimmed V and J ends, which lost 5 bases and 8 bases, there was a span of 12 bases. CDR3 length: 13 residues. Germline V gives CDR1 LGHNA, CDR2 YSLEER. The CDR3, as DNA: TGCGCCAGCAGCGAACGGGCCGGGGAAAAACTGTTTTTT. Translation: CASSERAGEKLFF.

The gene calls are TRBV20-1 and TRBJ2-3; 8 nucleotides line up with TRBD2. The V gene end was trimmed by 7 bases and the J gene end by 4 bases; junction bases not matched to a gene: 13. CDR3 length: 15 residues. The germline CDR1 and CDR2 sequences are DFQATT and SNEGSKA (reference sequence). The CDR3 DNA reads as TGCAGTGTCCAAAGGGGACTAGAGTTGTCAGATACGCAGTATTTT. Protein product: CSVQRGLELSDTQYF.

This clonotype was counted many times. The CDR3 sequence: CSARDTGGGNTQYF. DNA of the CDR3: TGCAGTGCTAGAGACACAGGGGGCGGTAATACGCAGTATTTT. The chain recombines TRBV20-1 with TRBJ2-3; 9 bases fit TRBD1. The J segment lost 7 bases and the V segment lost 0 bases, leaving 5 bases of the junction unmatched. Germline CDR1 and CDR2: DFQATT and SNEGSKA (reference sequence). The length of the CDR3 is 14 residues.

This clonotype was observed many times. The chain has TRBV28 and TRBJ2-2; D unclear. Germline CDR1 MDHEN, CDR2 SYDVKM. The CDR3 sequence is 14 residues long. V was clipped by 3 bases and J by 4 bases, with 9 bases between them. CDR3 nucleotides: TGTGCCAGCAGTTTTTGGGCGTTCACCGGGGAGCTGTTTTTT. Its protein product is CASSFWAFTGELFF.

The rearrangement uses TRBV2 and TRBJ2-1, with D perhaps matching TRBD2 (6 bases). Trimming removed 6 bases at V and 10 bases at J, with 16 bases between. CDR1 SNHLY and CDR2 FYNNEI come from the germline V gene. The CDR3 runs to 13 residues. The CDR3 sequence: CASRADGRWEQFF. The DNA of the CDR3 is TGTGCCAGCAGAGCGGACGGGAGATGGGAGCAGTTCTTC.

This clonotype was counted at least ten times. This CDR3 is CASSLGGWRLNTEAFF. The CDR3 DNA follows: TGCGCCAGCAGCTTGGGAGGTTGGCGGCTGAACACTGAAGCTTTCTTT. The chain links TRBV5-1 to TRBJ1-1; D call uncertain. V was pared by 0 bases and J by 0 bases, with 12 bases between. CDR3 length: 16 residues. Germline values: CDR1 SGHRS, CDR2 YFSETQ.

The sample holds many counts of this clonotype. The chain joins TRBV6-5 to TRBJ2-2; no clear D gene. Per the germline V gene, CDR1 is MNHEY and CDR2 is SVGAGI. Trimming stripped 4 bases from V and 7 bases from J, with 22 bases between. The CDR3 is 17 residues long. The CDR3 DNA sequence: TGTGCCAGCAGTTCCCCTTTAAGTTTCCCCAAAGGCGGGGAGCTGTTTTTT. This encodes CASSSPLSFPKGGELFF.

In this sample, this clonotype turned up many times. The genes are TRBV5-1 and TRBJ1-2; TRBD1 might be the D (5 bases). V was shortened by 4 bases and J by 3 bases, with 16 bases between the two germline ends. Germline V gives CDR1 SGHRS, CDR2 YFSETQ. This CDR3 has 15 amino acids. The CDR3 sequence is CASSAGTHRDYGYTF. In DNA form, the CDR3 reads TGCGCCAGCAGCGCGGGGACCCACCGGGACTATGGCTACACCTTC.

This clonotype was observed a few times. The genes are TRBV28 and TRBJ2-1; D is possibly TRBD1 or TRBD2 (5 bases each). V was cut by 2 bases and J by 8 bases, with 22 bases left in between. This CDR3 region has 17 residues. Germline loops: CDR1 MDHEN, CDR2 SYDVKM. The CDR3 loop reads CASSLRRGQGIPDEQFF. The CDR3 DNA follows: TGTGCCAGCAGTTTACGGCGCGGGCAGGGAATCCCCGATGAGCAGTTCTTC.

This clonotype came up many times. V gene TRBV6-2 or TRBV6-3 combines with J gene TRBJ1-5; D remains ambiguous. Deletions cut 5 bases from V and 4 bases from J, with 9 bases between. This CDR3 contains 13 residues. The germline gives CDR1 MNHEY, CDR2 SVGEGT. CDR3 residues: CASSDPGNQPQHF. For the CDR3, the DNA is TGTGCCAGCAGTGACCCCGGGAATCAGCCCCAGCATTTT.

There are a few counts of this clonotype. The chain couples TRBV7-9 to TRBJ1-2, with a tentative D call TRBD1 (5 bases). The V end was cut by 1 base, the J end by 6 bases, with 9 bases between. The CDR3 contains 13 residues. CDR1 and CDR2 from the germline V gene are SEHNR and FQNEAQ (reference sequence). The CDR3 here is CASSLVVGDGYTF. DNA of the CDR3: TGTGCCAGCAGCTTAGTGGTGGGGGATGGCTACACCTTC. Together with reference TRBV7-9 and TRBJ1-2, the CDR3 gives the full variable domain: DTGVSQNPRHKITKRGQNVTFRCDPISEHNRLYWYRQTLGQGPEFLTYFQNEAQLEKSRLLSDRFSAERPKGSFSTLEIQRTEQGDSAMYLCASSLVVGDGYTFGSGTRLTVV.

This clonotype was found many times. The chain uses TRBV29-1 and TRBJ1-1; D uncertain. V was cut by 7 bases and J by 3 bases, with 15 bases left in between. The CDR3 has 13 amino acids. CDR1 and CDR2 from the germline V gene are SQVTM and ANQGSEA. CDR3 coding DNA: TGCAGCGCGGACCTGGGCCCGCACACTGAAGCTTTCTTT. This translates into CSADLGPHTEAFF.

V is TRBV10-3 and J is TRBJ2-3; D is ambiguous. V was pared by 10 bases and J by 0 bases, with 11 bases between. Germline CDR1 ENHRY, CDR2 SYGVKD. The CDR3 contains 13 residues. CDR3 region: CASSASSTDTQYF. The DNA of the CDR3 is TGTGCCAGTTCAGCCTCTAGCACAGATACGCAGTATTTT.

This clonotype appeared many times. The rearrangement links TRBV13 to TRBJ1-3; D is possibly TRBD1 (5 bases). Germline V gives CDR1 PRHDT, CDR2 FYEKMQ (reference sequence). The CDR3 consists of 19 residues. V was cut by 5 bases and J by 0 bases, with 23 bases left in between. The CDR3 protein is CASSQGRVLPGSSGNTIYF. Written as DNA, the CDR3 is TGTGCCAGCAGCCAAGGCAGGGTACTCCCGGGGTCCTCTGGAAACACCATATATTTT.

The sample holds a few counts of this clonotype. V gene TRBV20-1 combines with J gene TRBJ2-3, with D uncertain. This CDR3 contains 14 residues. V gave up 7 bases and J gave up 4 bases, with 18 bases separating them. The germline gives CDR1 DFQATT, CDR2 SNEGSKA (reference sequence). The CDR3, as DNA: TGCAGTGTCAGACGACTGTCTCGACCAGATACGCAGTATTTT. Its translation is CSVRRLSRPDTQYF.

This clonotype appeared many times. The V call is TRBV7-9, the J call TRBJ1-2; the D gene is possibly TRBD1 (6 bases). The CDR3 runs to 15 residues. The germline V gene has CDR1 SEHNR and CDR2 FQNEAQ (reference sequence). This CDR3 is CVAGGAEVTNYGYTF. The CDR3 coding sequence is TGTGTCGCGGGGGGGGCTGAGGTCACTAACTATGGCTACACCTTC.

This clonotype was observed many times. The CDR3 sequence is CASSQTGAGNTIYF. DNA of the CDR3: TGTGCCAGCAGTCAAACCGGAGCTGGAAACACCATATATTTT. The chain links TRBV6-1 to TRBJ1-3; D ambiguous. Trimming shortened V by 5 bases and J by 2 bases, and 10 bases separated the two germline ends. The CDR3 is made up of 14 amino acids. Germline V gives CDR1 MNHNS, CDR2 SASEGT.

This clonotype has ten or more counts. This chain joins TRBV11-2 and TRBJ2-3, with 8 bases aligning to TRBD1. J was trimmed by 0 bases and V by 5 bases; bases with no gene match: 13. CDR1 is SGHAT, CDR2 FQNNGV, per germline. This CDR3 region has 18 residues. CDR3 in amino acids: CASSTTGADPMSTDTQYF. CDR3 nucleotides: TGTGCCAGCAGCACGACAGGGGCGGATCCTATGAGCACAGATACGCAGTATTTT.

This clonotype was recorded once. A much larger clone sits a single nucleotide away, making a read error possible. V usage is TRBV4-2 and J usage is TRBJ2-3; D ambiguous. CDR3 length: 17 residues. V shed 1 base and J shed 2 bases, with 16 bases lying between them. Germline loops: CDR1 LGHNA, CDR2 YNFKEQ. The CDR3 nucleotides are TGTGCCAGCAGCCAAGGGAATCCAGGCGCCTTCACAGATACGCAGTATTTT. Amino acid sequence: CASSQGNPGAFTDTQYF.

This clonotype was picked up a small number of times. The rearrangement uses TRBV4-3 and TRBJ1-3; D is possibly TRBD1 (5 bases). Per germline, CDR1 LGHNA and CDR2 YSLEER. V shed 0 bases and J shed 4 bases, with 10 bases lying between them. This CDR3 spans 15 amino acids. For the CDR3, the DNA is TGCGCCAGCAGCCAAGAACCGGGACTAGGAAACACCATATATTTT. Translated, it gives CASSQEPGLGNTIYF.

In this sample, this clonotype turned up many times. V gene TRBV11-1 combines with J gene TRBJ1-4; 7 bases map to TRBD1. Unmatched junction bases numbered 5, after V lost 3 bases and J lost 7 bases. The CDR3 is 14 amino acids. The germline V gene encodes CDR1 SGHAT and CDR2 FQDESV (reference sequence). CDR3 nucleotide sequence: TGTGCCAGCAGCTTTGGGACAGTTGGTGAAAAACTGTTTTTT. Translating it yields CASSFGTVGEKLFF. Full variable domain (missing parts from reference TRBV11-1 and TRBJ1-4): EAEVAQSPRYKITEKSQAVAFWCDPISGHATLYWYRQILGQGPELLVQFQDESVVDDSQLPKDRFSAERLKGVDSTLKIQPAELGDSAMYLCASSFGTVGEKLFFGSGTQLSVL.

This clonotype was observed at least ten times. The chain combines TRBV12-3 or TRBV12-4 with TRBJ1-2; TRBD1 might be the D (5 bases). This CDR3 has 13 residues. The V end was cut by 8 bases, the J end by 5 bases, with 15 bases between. Here the CDR3 reads CASGLGGAYGYTF. Written as DNA, the CDR3 is TGTGCCAGCGGCTTAGGTGGGGCTTATGGCTACACCTTC.